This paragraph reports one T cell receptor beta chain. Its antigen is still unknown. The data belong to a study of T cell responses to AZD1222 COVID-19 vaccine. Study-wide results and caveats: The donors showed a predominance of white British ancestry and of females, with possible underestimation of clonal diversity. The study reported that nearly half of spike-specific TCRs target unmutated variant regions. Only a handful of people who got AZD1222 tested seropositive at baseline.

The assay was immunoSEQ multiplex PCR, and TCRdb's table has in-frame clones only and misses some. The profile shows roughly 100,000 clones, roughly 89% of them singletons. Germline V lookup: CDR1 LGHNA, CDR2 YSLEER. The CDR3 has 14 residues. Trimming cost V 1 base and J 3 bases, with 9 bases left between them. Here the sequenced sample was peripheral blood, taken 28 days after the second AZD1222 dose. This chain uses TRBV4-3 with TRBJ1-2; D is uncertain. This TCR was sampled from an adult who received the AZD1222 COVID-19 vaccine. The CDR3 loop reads CASSQGGIYYGYTF. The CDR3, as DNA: TGCGCCAGCAGCCAAGGGGGAATTTACTATGGCTACACCTTC.